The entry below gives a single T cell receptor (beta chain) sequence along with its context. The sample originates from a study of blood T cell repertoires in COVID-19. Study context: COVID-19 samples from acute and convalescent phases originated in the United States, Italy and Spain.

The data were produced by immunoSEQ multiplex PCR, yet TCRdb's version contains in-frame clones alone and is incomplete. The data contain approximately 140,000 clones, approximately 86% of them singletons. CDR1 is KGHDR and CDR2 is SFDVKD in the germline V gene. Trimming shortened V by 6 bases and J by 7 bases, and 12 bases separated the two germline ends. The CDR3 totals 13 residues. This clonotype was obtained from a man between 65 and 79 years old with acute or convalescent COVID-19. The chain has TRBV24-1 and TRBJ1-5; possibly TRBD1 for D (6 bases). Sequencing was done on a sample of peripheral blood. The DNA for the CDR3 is TGTGCCACCAGTTCACAGGGAAGGCAGCCCCAGCATTTT. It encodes CATSSQGRQPQHF.